This entry features one T cell receptor beta chain sequence. The sample is drawn from a study of cytomegalovirus exposure and HLA in healthy donors. Though probably carrying unrecorded immune exposures, donors were nominally healthy at sampling. CDR1 and CDR2 (germline): SGHRS, YFSETQ. CDR3 length: 14 amino acids. V dropped 7 bases and J dropped 7; count of bases not matched to a gene: 10. Both 60 Vbeta primers and 13 Jbeta primers went into the PCR. TCRdb's table, derived via immunoSEQ multiplex PCR, lists solely in-frame clones and lacks some. The sample shows approximately 160,000 clones, around 78% of them seen only once.

The TCR was taken from a woman in her fifties or sixties in good health and CMV-seropositive. V is TRBV5-1 and J is TRBJ2-3; TRBD2 aligns across 9 bases. The sequencing input was PBMCs. CDR3 loop: CASQRRGGLNTQYF. The CDR3 DNA follows: TGCGCCAGCCAACGGCGGGGGGGATTGAATACGCAGTATTTT.